This T cell receptor (beta chain) was retrieved from a study of blood T cell repertoires in COVID-19. Study in general: Specimens from acute and convalescent COVID-19 originated in the United States, Italy and Spain.

Measured with immunoSEQ multiplex PCR; TCRdb has only the in-frame clones, and not every one. The sample consists of approximately 120,000 clones, 81% of them appearing once. Enrolment of Seattle patients took place during active infection, and they were followed longitudinally. This CDR3 region has 15 residues. Per germline, CDR1 SGHNT and CDR2 YYREEE (reference sequence). V shed 4 bases, J shed 6 bases, and the junction held 10 bases outside the gene matches. The chain couples TRBV5-4 to TRBJ2-7; TRBD2 matches at 10 bases. The clonotype was recovered from a man aged 25 to 40 with COVID-19, enrolled during active disease. Sequenced sample: peripheral blood. The CDR3: CASSAWGAGGGEQYF. CDR3 DNA sequence: TGTGCCAGCAGCGCTTGGGGAGCGGGAGGGGGCGAGCAGTACTTC.